This T cell receptor (beta chain) was observed in a study of cytomegalovirus exposure and HLA in healthy donors. Study-level findings and limits: Most CMV-associated TCR beta chains were later found to appear HLA-restricted.

This CDR3 is 16 amino acids long. Between the trimmed V and J ends, which lost 4 bases and 4 bases, there was a span of 16 bases. Germline CDR1 is LGHNA and CDR2 is YSLEER. PCR involved 60 Vbeta and 13 Jbeta primers. Sequencing used immunoSEQ multiplex PCR; TCRdb keeps in-frame clones, though not all of them. Among some 190,000 clones listed, 77% were seen once. A note on this clone: Its target is unknown.

The chain is built from TRBV4-3 and TRBJ2-2; D might be TRBD2 (6 bases). The material sequenced was PBMCs. The source is a man aged 18 to 29 in good health and CMV-seronegative. The CDR3 coding sequence is TGCGCCAGCAGCCCGGGTCACTCCGGGGGCACCGGGGAGCTGTTTTTT. Its translation is CASSPGHSGGTGELFF.